This T cell receptor beta chain was recorded in a study of naive and memory T cell subsets. Study-wide findings and caveats: This RNA-based method may be sensitive to activation-related transcript changes.

A UMI-containing oligonucleotide was joined by 3' ligation to the TCR cDNA template. Whole-blood samples were 2.5 to 3 ml of peripheral blood from healthy adult volunteers. Reverse transcription used DNase-treated unsorted total RNA, aiming for roughly 1 to 1,100 ng. This clonotype was seen repeatedly, ten times or more. As yet, its antigen is unknown. V was clipped by 1 base and J by 2 bases, with 13 bases between them. The V gene's germline CDR1 is SGHKS and CDR2 YYEKEE (reference sequence). This CDR3 region has 15 residues. Four PCR rounds used nested alpha and beta constant region primers plus the SP2 primer. Blood and skin TCR RNA was reverse transcribed with alpha and beta constant primers. TCRdb passed the 5' RACE reads through MiXCR, listing each CDR3 protein once. Here the sample spans more than 45,000 distinct CDR3 sequences, about 7.2% being singletons.

This chain links TRBV5-5 with TRBJ2-7; perhaps D is TRBD1 or TRBD2 (5 bases each). This clonotype was obtained from a male donor in good health. The CDR3 here is CASSLNRDGPYEQYF. DNA of the CDR3: TGTGCCAGCAGCTTGAACCGGGACGGCCCCTACGAGCAGTACTTC.